The 26 T cell receptor beta chains listed next were all sequenced from one sample in a study of multiple sclerosis patients with progressive multifocal leukoencephalopathy. Only in-frame clones appear in the TCRdb table, and some are missing; sequencing was by immunoSEQ multiplex PCR. The sample records fewer than 40,000 clones, more than 75% being singletons. Time point given: time of PML onset. The material sequenced was PBMCs, taken from a patient treated with natalizumab. Every receptor here comes from a human donor with progressive multifocal leukoencephalopathy.

CDR3 amino acids: CASSSTGTGVEQYF. The CDR3 DNA follows: TGTGCCAGCAGTTCGACCGGGACAGGGGTCGAGCAGTACTTC. V usage is TRBV28 and J usage is TRBJ2-7; 10 bases line up with TRBD1. The CDR3 has 14 amino acids. The germline CDR1 and CDR2 sequences are MDHEN and SYDVKM. Trimming took 4 bases from V and 6 from J; bases not matched to a gene: 6.

The V gene is TRBV6-5, the J gene TRBJ1-5, with 9 positions matching TRBD1. Trimming cost V 2 bases and J 7 bases; bases outside gene matches: 3. This CDR3 has 14 amino acids. Germline CDR1 MNHEY, CDR2 SVGAGI. DNA of the CDR3: TGTGCCAGCAGTTACGGGACAGGGAGCCAGCCCCAGCATTTT. Its translation is CASSYGTGSQPQHF.

The chain recombines TRBV7-3 with TRBJ1-1; D might be TRBD1 (5 bases). Trimming left V 2 bases short and J 9 bases short, with 7 bases between. The CDR3 runs 11 residues. Germline loops: CDR1 SGHTA, CDR2 FQGTGA. The CDR3: CASSLAGKAFF. Written as DNA, the CDR3 is TGTGCCAGCAGCTTAGCAGGGAAAGCTTTCTTT.

This clone has only a few counts. The genes are TRBV4-2 and TRBJ2-2; 12 nucleotides agree with TRBD1. CDR1 LGHNA and CDR2 YNFKEQ come from the germline V gene. V shed 0 bases and J 5 bases; nucleotides not matched to a gene: 10. This CDR3 comprises 19 residues. The chain's CDR3 is CASSQDRGQGASVTGELFF. In DNA form, the CDR3 reads TGTGCCAGCAGCCAAGATCGGGGACAGGGGGCGTCGGTTACCGGGGAGCTGTTTTTT.

In this sample, this clone turned up once. The gene calls are TRBV4-1 and TRBJ2-3; 9 nucleotides match TRBD1. CDR1 is MGHRA and CDR2 is YSYEKL in the germline V gene. The CDR3 has 15 amino acids. V lost 0 bases to trimming and J lost 6 bases; unmatched junction nucleotides: 4. CDR3 region: CASSQENRGLDTQYF. The DNA of the CDR3 is TGCGCCAGCAGCCAAGAGAACAGGGGGCTGGATACGCAGTATTTT.

This chain uses TRBV19 with TRBJ1-1; 8 nucleotides line up with TRBD1. Trimming took 1 base from V and 4 from J; bases not matched to a gene: 8. Germline V gene lookup returns CDR1 LNHDA and CDR2 SQIVND (reference sequence). The CDR3 covers 16 residues. The CDR3 loop reads CASSIGGQGARTEAFF. CDR3 DNA: TGTGCCAGTAGTATAGGAGGGCAGGGGGCACGCACTGAAGCTTTCTTT.

The V call is TRBV6-6, the J call TRBJ1-2; D possibly corresponds to TRBD1 (5 bases). This CDR3 spans 15 amino acids. V was shortened by 8 bases and J by 6 bases, with 22 bases between the two germline ends. Germline lookup yields CDR1 MNHNY and CDR2 SVGAGI (reference sequence). The CDR3 reads CASGETGTALDGYTF. The CDR3 DNA is TGTGCCAGCGGGGAAACCGGGACGGCGCTGGATGGCTACACCTTC.

J is TRBJ1-1 and V is TRBV2; perhaps TRBD1 as D (5 bases). V was trimmed by 4 bases and J by 2 bases, leaving 8 bases between them. CDR1 is SNHLY and CDR2 is FYNNEI in the germline V gene. The CDR3 consists of 13 residues. The DNA of the CDR3 is TGTGCCAGCAGTGGGGGGGAAAACACTGAAGCTTTCTTT. Amino acids: CASSGGENTEAFF. The entire variable domain, with the rest obtained from reference TRBV2 and TRBJ1-1, is as follows: EPEVTQTPSHQVTQMGQEVILRCVPISNHLYFYWYRQILGQKVEFLVSFYNNEISEKSEIFDDQFSVERPDGSNFTLKIRSTKLEDSAMYFCASSGGENTEAFFGQGTRLTVV.

A few counts support this clone. This chain links TRBV6-5 with TRBJ1-2; the D gene is possibly TRBD1 (5 bases). Germline loops: CDR1 MNHEY, CDR2 SVGAGI. The CDR3 sequence is 12 residues long. Deletions cut 9 bases from V and 3 bases from J, with 11 bases between. CDR3 loop: CASRWGDYGYTF. The DNA for the CDR3 is TGTGCCAGTCGCTGGGGGGACTATGGCTACACCTTC.

The V gene is TRBV6-1, the J gene TRBJ2-2; 7 positions match TRBD1. The CDR3 runs to 15 residues. The V gene end was trimmed by 8 bases and the J gene end by 6 bases; junction bases not matched to a gene: 12. The germline V gene encodes CDR1 MNHNS and CDR2 SASEGT. The CDR3 nucleotides are TGTGCCAGCGTCCCCGGACAGGCAGGGCCCGGGGAGCTGTTTTTT. Amino acids: CASVPGQAGPGELFF.

V usage is TRBV7-8 and J usage is TRBJ2-1; the D gene could be TRBD1 or TRBD2 (5 bases each). Trimming took 4 bases from V and 8 from J, leaving 15 bases between them. The CDR3 contains 14 residues. Germline V CDR1 and CDR2: SGHVS, FQNEAQ. CDR3 protein: CASSSSGQADEQFF. The DNA for the CDR3 is TGTGCCAGCAGCTCAAGCGGACAAGCGGATGAGCAGTTCTTC.

This chain uses TRBV2 with TRBJ2-7; 10 nucleotides align to TRBD1. J gave up 2 bases and V 2 bases, and 3 bases lay outside the gene matches. Germline V gene lookup returns CDR1 SNHLY and CDR2 FYNNEI. The CDR3 has 15 amino acids. In DNA, the CDR3 is TGTGCCAGCAGTGAACAGGACAGGGGGACCTACGAGCAGTACTTC. It yields the protein CASSEQDRGTYEQYF. Drawing the rest from reference TRBV2 and TRBJ2-7, the complete variable domain is EPEVTQTPSHQVTQMGQEVILRCVPISNHLYFYWYRQILGQKVEFLVSFYNNEISEKSEIFDDQFSVERPDGSNFTLKIRSTKLEDSAMYFCASSEQDRGTYEQYFGPGTRLTVT.

A word on this clone: Sequence at one end of the junction differs from germline and may be a read error. The chain employs TRBV15 and TRBJ2-3; 8 bases agree with TRBD2. Per germline, CDR1 LNHNV and CDR2 YYDKDF (reference sequence). The CDR3 covers 16 residues. As DNA, the CDR3 is TGTGCCACCAGCAGACTTATAGCGGGACCCACAGATCCGCAGTATTTT. Protein sequence: CATSRLIAGPTDPQYF.

This chain connects TRBV6-6 to TRBJ1-3; 9 bases agree with TRBD1. Unmatched junction bases numbered 13, after V lost 8 bases and J lost 8 bases. The CDR3 extends over 15 amino acids. Germline CDR1 reads MNHNY; CDR2 reads SVGAGI (reference sequence). The CDR3 nucleotides read TGTGCCAGCTCGAAACCAGGACAGGGGCCAGACACCATATATTTT. As protein: CASSKPGQGPDTIYF.

This clone was recorded once. V usage is TRBV5-4 and J usage is TRBJ2-7; 14 nucleotides match TRBD2. Germline V gene lookup returns CDR1 SGHNT and CDR2 YYREEE (reference sequence). The CDR3 consists of 20 residues. With 5 bases clipped from V and 0 bases from J, the junction kept 16 bases outside the gene matches. CDR3 loop: CASSPRGGLAGVLASYEQYF. As DNA, the CDR3 is TGTGCCAGCAGTCCAAGGGGGGGACTAGCGGGAGTACTTGCCTCCTACGAGCAGTACTTC.

In this sample, this clone is medium-sized. The CDR3 DNA follows: TGTGCCAGCAGCTTGGATGGTGGCTACACCTTC. Its protein product is CASSLDGGYTF. This chain uses TRBV5-4 with TRBJ1-2; the D is unclear. The CDR3 consists of 11 residues. CDR1 and CDR2 from the germline V gene are SGHNT and YYREEE (reference sequence). Trimming left V 0 bases short and J 7 bases short, with 4 bases between. Full variable domain (missing parts from reference TRBV5-4 and TRBJ1-2): ETGVTQSPTHLIKTRGQQVTLRCSSQSGHNTVSWYQQALGQGPQFIFQYYREEENGRGNFPPRFSGLQFPNYSSELNVNALELDDSALYLCASSLDGGYTFGSGTRLTVV.

The chain couples TRBV6-5 to TRBJ2-1; TRBD2 matches 8 bases. This CDR3 has 16 amino acids. V lost 4 bases and J lost 4; bases outside the gene matches: 9. Germline V CDR1 and CDR2: MNHEY, SVGAGI. The CDR3 DNA reads as TGTGCCAGCAGTTGGTCGGGAGGGGCCTTTTACAATGAGCAGTTCTTC. Translated, it gives CASSWSGGAFYNEQFF.

V is TRBV4-3 and J is TRBJ1-1, with D possibly matching TRBD1 (6 bases). The length of the CDR3 is 15 residues. Germline V gene lookup returns CDR1 LGHNA and CDR2 YSLEER. V was clipped by 4 bases and J by 6 bases, with 18 bases between them. The CDR3, as DNA: TGCGCCAGCAGCCCGCAGGGAGGGGGGGCGGCTGAAGCTTTCTTT. Protein: CASSPQGGGAAEAFF.

In this sample, this clone turned up once. J is TRBJ2-2 and V is TRBV4-2; a possible D gene is TRBD1 (6 bases). This CDR3 has 15 amino acids. The germline V gene encodes CDR1 LGHNA and CDR2 YNFKEQ. Trimming pared 1 base from V and 1 base from J, leaving 7 bases between. The CDR3 bases are TGTGCCAGCAGCCAAGGAGGGGGGAACACCGGGGAGCTGTTTTTT. It is translated as CASSQGGGNTGELFF.

As DNA, the CDR3 is TGTGCCAGCTATGGGCAGGTCCCCAAGCCCCAGCATTTT. Its protein is CASYGQVPKPQHF. The chain is built from TRBV2 and TRBJ1-5; D remains unclear. The CDR3 extends over 13 amino acids. V lost 8 bases, J lost 8 bases, and 16 bases lay in between. Germline lookup yields CDR1 SNHLY and CDR2 FYNNEI. The entire variable domain, with the rest obtained from reference TRBV2 and TRBJ1-5, is as follows: EPEVTQTPSHQVTQMGQEVILRCVPISNHLYFYWYRQILGQKVEFLVSFYNNEISEKSEIFDDQFSVERPDGSNFTLKIRSTKLEDSAMYFCASYGQVPKPQHFGDGTRLSIL.

In its sample, this clone was seen once. The chain couples TRBV18 to TRBJ2-1, with 8 bases lining up with TRBD2. The CDR3 contains 16 residues. The trim removed 4 bases at V and 5 bases at J, leaving 10 bases unmatched. Germline CDR1 and CDR2: KGHSH and LQKENI. The CDR3, as DNA: TGTGCCAGCTCACTCAGAGCTGCGGGGGGCGACAATGAGCAGTTCTTC. Amino acids: CASSLRAAGGDNEQFF.

CDR3 nucleotides: TGTGCCAGCAGCAGGGGGAGCTCCTACGAGCAGTACTTC. This sequence encodes CASSRGSSYEQYF. This chain joins TRBV13 and TRBJ2-5, with D possibly TRBD1 on 6 matching bases. Judging by the DNA end, TRBJ2-7 fits better; the J call may be wrong. CDR1 is PRHDT, CDR2 FYEKMQ, per germline (reference sequence). This CDR3 contains 13 residues.

This rearrangement joins TRBV18 to TRBJ2-7, with 7 bases identical to TRBD1. Germline V CDR1 and CDR2: KGHSH, LQKENI. V lost 6 bases, J lost 3 bases, and 23 bases stayed unmatched. The CDR3 covers 19 residues. CDR3 in DNA: TGTGCCAGCTCCCCTTTCCCTTTTACAGGGGAAAGTTGGAGCTACGAGCAGTACTTC. Its protein product is CASSPFPFTGESWSYEQYF.

A single count supports this clone. V gene TRBV9 combines with J gene TRBJ2-7; 8 positions match TRBD2. The junction had 10 bases not matched to a gene; V was cut back by 3 bases and J by 5 bases. Germline CDR1 is SGDLS and CDR2 is YYNGEE. This CDR3 contains 15 residues. The CDR3 spells CASSATGTRMNEQYF. The CDR3 nucleotides read TGTGCCAGCAGCGCTACCGGGACTAGGATGAACGAGCAGTACTTC.

This clone was recorded a few times. The chain is built from TRBV21-1 and TRBJ1-1; TRBD1 is taken as the D call from the table, unchecked against the DNA. TRBV21-1 is a listed pseudogene. This CDR3 contains 14 residues. In DNA, the CDR3 is TGTGCCAGCGGCTATACAGGGGTGAGGACTGAAGCTTTCTTT. Its translation: CASGYTGVRTEAFF.

The rearrangement joins TRBV6-5 to TRBJ2-7; no reliable D call. Deletions cut 9 bases from V and 4 bases from J, with 19 bases between. Looked up from germline, CDR1 is MNHEY and CDR2 is SVGAGI. This CDR3 is built from 14 residues. The CDR3 reads CASSLGGRSYEQYF. For the CDR3, the DNA is TGTGCCAGTTCGCTAGGCGGAAGATCATACGAGCAGTACTTC.